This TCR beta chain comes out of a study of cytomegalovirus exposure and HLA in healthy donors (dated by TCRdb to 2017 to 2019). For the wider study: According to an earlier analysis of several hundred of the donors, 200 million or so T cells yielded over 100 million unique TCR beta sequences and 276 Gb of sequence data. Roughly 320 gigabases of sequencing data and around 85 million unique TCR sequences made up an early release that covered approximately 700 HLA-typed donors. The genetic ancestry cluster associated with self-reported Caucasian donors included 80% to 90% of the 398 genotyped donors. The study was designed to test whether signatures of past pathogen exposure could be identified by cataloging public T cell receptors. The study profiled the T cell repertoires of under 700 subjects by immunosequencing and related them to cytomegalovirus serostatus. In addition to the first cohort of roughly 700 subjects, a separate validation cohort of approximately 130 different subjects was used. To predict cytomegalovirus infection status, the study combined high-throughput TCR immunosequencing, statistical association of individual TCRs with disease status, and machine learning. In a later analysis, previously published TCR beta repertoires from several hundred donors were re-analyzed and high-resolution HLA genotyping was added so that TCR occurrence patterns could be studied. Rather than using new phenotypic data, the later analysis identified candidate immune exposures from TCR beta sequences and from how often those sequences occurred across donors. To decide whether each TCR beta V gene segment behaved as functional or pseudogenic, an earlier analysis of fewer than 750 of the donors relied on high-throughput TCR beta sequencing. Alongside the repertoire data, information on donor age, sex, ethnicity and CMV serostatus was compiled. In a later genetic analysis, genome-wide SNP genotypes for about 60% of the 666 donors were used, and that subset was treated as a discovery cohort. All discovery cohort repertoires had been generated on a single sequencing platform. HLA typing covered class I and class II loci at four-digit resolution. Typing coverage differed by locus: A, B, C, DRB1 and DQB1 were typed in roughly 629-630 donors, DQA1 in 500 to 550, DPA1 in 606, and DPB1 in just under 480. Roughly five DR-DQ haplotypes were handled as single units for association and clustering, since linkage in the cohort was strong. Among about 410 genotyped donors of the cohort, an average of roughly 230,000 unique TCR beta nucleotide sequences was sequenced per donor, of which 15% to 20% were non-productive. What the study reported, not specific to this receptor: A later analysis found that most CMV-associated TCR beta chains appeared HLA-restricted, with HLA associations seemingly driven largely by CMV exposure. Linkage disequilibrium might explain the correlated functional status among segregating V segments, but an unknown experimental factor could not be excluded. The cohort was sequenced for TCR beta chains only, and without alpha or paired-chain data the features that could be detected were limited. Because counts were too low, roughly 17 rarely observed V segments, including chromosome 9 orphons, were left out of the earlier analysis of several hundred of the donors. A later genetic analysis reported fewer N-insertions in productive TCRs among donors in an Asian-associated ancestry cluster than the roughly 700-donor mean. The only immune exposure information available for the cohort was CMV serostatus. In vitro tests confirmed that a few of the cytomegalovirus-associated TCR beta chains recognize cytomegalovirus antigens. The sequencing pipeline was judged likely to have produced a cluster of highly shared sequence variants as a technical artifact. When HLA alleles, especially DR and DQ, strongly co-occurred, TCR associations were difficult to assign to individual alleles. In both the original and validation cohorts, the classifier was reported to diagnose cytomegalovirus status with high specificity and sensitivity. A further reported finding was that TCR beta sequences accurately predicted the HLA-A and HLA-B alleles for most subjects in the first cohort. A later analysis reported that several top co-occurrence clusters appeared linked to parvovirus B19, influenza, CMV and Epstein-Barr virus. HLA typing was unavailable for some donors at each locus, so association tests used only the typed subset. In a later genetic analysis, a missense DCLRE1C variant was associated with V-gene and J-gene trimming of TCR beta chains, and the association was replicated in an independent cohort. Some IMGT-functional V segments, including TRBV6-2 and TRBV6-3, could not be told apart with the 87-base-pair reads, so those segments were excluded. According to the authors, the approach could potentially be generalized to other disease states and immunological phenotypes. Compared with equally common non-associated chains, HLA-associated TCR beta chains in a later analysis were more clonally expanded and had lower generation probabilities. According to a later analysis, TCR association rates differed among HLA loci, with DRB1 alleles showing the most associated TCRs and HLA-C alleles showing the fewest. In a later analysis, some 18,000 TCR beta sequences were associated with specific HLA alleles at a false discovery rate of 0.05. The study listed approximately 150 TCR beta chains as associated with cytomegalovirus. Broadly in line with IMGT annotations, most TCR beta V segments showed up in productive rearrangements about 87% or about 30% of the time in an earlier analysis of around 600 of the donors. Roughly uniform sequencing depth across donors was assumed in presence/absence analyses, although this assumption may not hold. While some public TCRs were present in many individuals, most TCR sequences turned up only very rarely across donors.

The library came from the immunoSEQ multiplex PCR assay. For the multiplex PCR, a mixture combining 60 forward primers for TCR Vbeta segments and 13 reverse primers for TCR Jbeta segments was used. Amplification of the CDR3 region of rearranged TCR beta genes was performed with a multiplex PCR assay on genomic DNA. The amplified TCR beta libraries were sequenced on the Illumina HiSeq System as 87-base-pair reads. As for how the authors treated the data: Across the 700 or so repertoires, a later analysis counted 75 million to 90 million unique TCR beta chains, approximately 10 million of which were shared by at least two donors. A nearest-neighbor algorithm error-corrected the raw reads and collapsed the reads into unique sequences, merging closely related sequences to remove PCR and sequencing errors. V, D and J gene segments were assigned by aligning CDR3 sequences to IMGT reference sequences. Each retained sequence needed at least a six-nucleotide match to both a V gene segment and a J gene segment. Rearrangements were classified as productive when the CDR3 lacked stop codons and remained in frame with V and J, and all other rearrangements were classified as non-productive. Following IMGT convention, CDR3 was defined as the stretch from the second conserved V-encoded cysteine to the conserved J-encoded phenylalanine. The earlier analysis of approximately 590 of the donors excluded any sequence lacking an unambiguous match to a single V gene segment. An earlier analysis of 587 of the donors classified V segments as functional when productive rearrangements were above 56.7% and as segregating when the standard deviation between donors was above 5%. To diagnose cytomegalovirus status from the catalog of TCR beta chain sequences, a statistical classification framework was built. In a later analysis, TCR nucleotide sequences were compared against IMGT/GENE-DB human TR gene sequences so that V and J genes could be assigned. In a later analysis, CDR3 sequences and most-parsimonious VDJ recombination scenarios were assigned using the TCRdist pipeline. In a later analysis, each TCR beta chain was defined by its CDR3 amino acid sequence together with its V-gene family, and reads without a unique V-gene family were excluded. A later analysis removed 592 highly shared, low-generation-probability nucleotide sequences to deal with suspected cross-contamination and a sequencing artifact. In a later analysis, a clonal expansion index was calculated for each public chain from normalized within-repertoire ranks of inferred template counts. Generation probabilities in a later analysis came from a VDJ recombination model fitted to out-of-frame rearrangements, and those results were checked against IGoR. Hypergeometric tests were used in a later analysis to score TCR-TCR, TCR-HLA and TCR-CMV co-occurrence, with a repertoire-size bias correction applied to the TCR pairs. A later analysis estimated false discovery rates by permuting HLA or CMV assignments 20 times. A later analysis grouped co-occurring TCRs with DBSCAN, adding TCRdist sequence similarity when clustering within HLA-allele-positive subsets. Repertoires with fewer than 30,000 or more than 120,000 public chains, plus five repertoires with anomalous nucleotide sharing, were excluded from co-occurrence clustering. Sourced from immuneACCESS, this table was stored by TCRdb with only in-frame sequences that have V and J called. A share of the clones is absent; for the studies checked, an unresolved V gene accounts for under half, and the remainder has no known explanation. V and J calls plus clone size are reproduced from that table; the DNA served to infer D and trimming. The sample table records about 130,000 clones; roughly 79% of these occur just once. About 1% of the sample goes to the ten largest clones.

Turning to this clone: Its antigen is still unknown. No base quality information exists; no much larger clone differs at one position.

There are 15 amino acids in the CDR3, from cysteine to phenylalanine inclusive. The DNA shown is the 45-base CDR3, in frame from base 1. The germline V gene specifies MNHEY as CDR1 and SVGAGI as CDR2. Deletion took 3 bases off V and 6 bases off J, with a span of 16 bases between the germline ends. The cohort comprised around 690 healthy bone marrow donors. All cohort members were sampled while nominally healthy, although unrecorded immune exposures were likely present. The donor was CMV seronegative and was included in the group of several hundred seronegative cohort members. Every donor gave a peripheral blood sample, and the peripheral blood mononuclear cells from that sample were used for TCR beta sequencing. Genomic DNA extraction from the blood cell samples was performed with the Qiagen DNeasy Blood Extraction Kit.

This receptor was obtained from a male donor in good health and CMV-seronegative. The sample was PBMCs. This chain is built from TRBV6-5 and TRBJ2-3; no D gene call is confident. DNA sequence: TGTGCCAGCAGTTATAGAACCCCTGCCGCGGATACGCAGTATTTT. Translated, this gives CASSYRTPAADTQYF.